What follows is one TCR beta chain and its context. Its antigen remains unidentified. cDNA libraries for TCR alpha and TCR beta, carrying sample barcodes and UMIs, came from 5'RACE with constant-segment primers. Each CDR3 protein gets one entry after TCRdb re-called the 5' RACE reads with MiXCR. The sample has under 50,000 distinct CDR3 sequences, 7.5% to 10% seen once; the top ten hold roughly 10%. These data are taken from a study of T-cell memory formation after mild COVID-19. Notes on the study in general: While clones contracting from day 15 to 85 were balanced between CD4 and CD8, later expanders leaned CD4+. The study detected some responding clones in pre-infection memory, suggesting cross-reactive memory joined.

The germline gives CDR1 SGHKS, CDR2 YYEKEE (reference sequence). V shed 1 base and J shed 4 bases, with 17 bases lying between them. The length of the CDR3 is 16 residues. This chain connects TRBV5-5 to TRBJ1-1; D is possibly TRBD1 (5 bases). The sequence came from an adult woman who had mild COVID-19 (a few samples of this study predate the infection). Cell type and time point are not known. The sample comprised PBMCs or a T cell subset sorted from them (not recorded which). The CDR3 DNA reads as TGTGCCAGCAGCTTGAGGGCGGGGGTAGTTGGCACTGAAGCTTTCTTT. Encoded protein: CASSLRAGVVGTEAFF. Filled out from reference TRBV5-5 and TRBJ1-1, the complete variable domain reads DAGVTQSPTHLIKTRGQQVTLRCSPISGHKSVSWYQQVLGQGPQFIFQYYEKEERGRGNFPDRFSARQFPNYSSELNVNALLLGDSALYLCASSLRAGVVGTEAFFGQGTRLTVV.